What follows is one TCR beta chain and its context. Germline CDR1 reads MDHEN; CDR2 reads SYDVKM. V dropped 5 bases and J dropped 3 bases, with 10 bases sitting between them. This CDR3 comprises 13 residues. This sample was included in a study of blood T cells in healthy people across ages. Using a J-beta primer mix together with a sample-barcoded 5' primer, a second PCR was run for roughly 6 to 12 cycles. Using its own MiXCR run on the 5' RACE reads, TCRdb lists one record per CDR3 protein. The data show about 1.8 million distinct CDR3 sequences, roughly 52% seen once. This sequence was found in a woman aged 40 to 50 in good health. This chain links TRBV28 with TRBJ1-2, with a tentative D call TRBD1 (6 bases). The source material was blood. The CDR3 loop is CASSGQRDYGYTF. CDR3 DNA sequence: TGTGCCAGCAGTGGACAGAGGGACTATGGCTACACCTTC.